This section outlines one T cell receptor (beta chain) sequence together with its context. This clonotype has a handful of counts. No antigen is known for it. No much larger clone exists at a distance of one base, and base qualities are not known. There are 13 amino acids in the CDR3, from cysteine to phenylalanine inclusive. Kept here is only the CDR3 DNA, which spans 39 bases and is read in frame from base 1. V is pared back by 3 bases and J by 8 bases, with 13 bases lying between the germline termini. Via the germline V gene (reference sequence), CDR1 is LNHNV and CDR2 YYDKDF. The entry originates in a study of T cells of healthy individuals (dated by TCRdb to the late 2010s). The protocol used for the library was 5' RACE. TCRdb names Illumina MiSeq as the instrument used. The public sequencing data were trimmed at Q25 with fastp and processed into clonotypes with MiXCR by TCRdb, which kept only in-frame beta chains. Rows with a matching CDR3 protein are joined into one entry that keeps the most common DNA and genes. In this sample the table shows around 63,000 distinct CDR3 sequences, 15% to 20% of which occur a single time. The ten largest make up about 4.3% of the sample.

This sequence was found in a human donor in good health. The rearranged segments are TRBV15 and TRBJ1-2; the D region possibly corresponds to TRBD1 (6 bases align). The CDR3 corresponds to CATSRAGGAGYTF. The DNA sequence is given as TGTGCCACCAGCAGGGCCGGGGGCGCCGGCTACACCTTC.